The T cell receptor (beta chain) under discussion was sequenced for a study of T-cell reconstitution after alpha-beta-depleted transplantation in children. General study findings and limits: After one year, T-cell counts and TCRbeta diversity mostly came from new T cells. About two months after transplant, alpha-beta T cells reportedly came from several hundred expanded graft clones. It was surviving recipient T cells and thymic progenitors that gave some patients high TCRbeta diversity at day 60.

V lost 4 bases to trimming and J lost 5 bases; unmatched junction nucleotides: 10. In germline, CDR1 is SGDLS, CDR2 YYNGEE. This CDR3 is built from 16 residues. On this clonotype: Its antigen is not known.

Unique molecular identifiers were used to barcode this TCRbeta library. TCRdb called the PCR reads again in MiXCR, with one record for every CDR3 protein. The sample has about a million distinct CDR3 sequences; roughly 29% are singletons. The receptor was derived from a boy under two years old who had a stem cell transplant for SCID, so the T cells may come from the graft donor. This sample comprised PBMCs, mostly from graft donor cells, obtained 360 days after TCRalphabeta/CD19-depleted stem cell transplant. The chain couples TRBV9 to TRBJ1-2; 11 bases match TRBD1. The DNA for the CDR3 is TGTGCCAGCAGCCCCCCGGGACAGGGGGTAGGGTATGGCTACACCTTC. Translation gives CASSPPGQGVGYGYTF.